A selection of T cell receptor beta chains follows, all from one sample in a study of PD-1 blockade in classical Hodgkin lymphoma. Clones were sequenced by immunoSEQ multiplex PCR, and TCRdb holds only the in-frame ones, with some missing. The table includes 40,000 or so clones, about 79% detected once. Source: peripheral blood mononuclear cells (PBMCs), taken at baseline. The receptor set was obtained from a human donor with classical Hodgkin lymphoma. CDR3s leave out the opening cysteine and the closing phenylalanine or tryptophan. Fields, in order: J gene, D gene, V gene, CDR3 protein. A D gene is named only where the DNA matches it firmly.

j_call: TRBJ2-2
d_call: TRBD1
v_call: TRBV7-8
cdr3_aa: ASSPRTGRNTGELF

j_call: TRBJ2-7
d_call: -
v_call: TRBV27
cdr3_aa: ASSFRPQSSYEQY

j_call: TRBJ2-2
d_call: -
v_call: TRBV7-2
cdr3_aa: ASSLDARELF

j_call: TRBJ2-1
d_call: TRBD2
v_call: TRBV7-8
cdr3_aa: ASSLARGLDNEQF

j_call: TRBJ2-2
d_call: TRBD2
v_call: TRBV27
cdr3_aa: ASKGGGRGVELF

j_call: TRBJ2-7
d_call: TRBD1
v_call: TRBV28
cdr3_aa: ASSSRTGQYEQY

j_call: TRBJ2-1
d_call: -
v_call: TRBV27
cdr3_aa: ASSLSTTASDEQF

j_call: TRBJ2-3
d_call: -
v_call: TRBV2
cdr3_aa: ASTRAHWDTQY

j_call: TRBJ2-7
d_call: -
v_call: TRBV4-1
cdr3_aa: ASSLDRFSYEQY

j_call: TRBJ2-7
d_call: -
v_call: TRBV11-2
cdr3_aa: ASSLVEVYEQY

j_call: TRBJ2-1
d_call: -
v_call: TRBV5-5
cdr3_aa: ASSLWASRNSYNEQF

j_call: TRBJ1-4
d_call: -
v_call: TRBV4-1
cdr3_aa: ASSQEGVGGRRTNEKLF

j_call: TRBJ1-1
d_call: -
v_call: TRBV9
cdr3_aa: ASSSPRASAF

j_call: TRBJ2-7
d_call: TRBD2
v_call: TRBV2
cdr3_aa: ASSESTSGRIYEQY

j_call: TRBJ1-2
d_call: -
v_call: TRBV6-6
cdr3_aa: ASRSGGGKNGYT

j_call: TRBJ1-1
d_call: TRBD1
v_call: TRBV28
cdr3_aa: ASSSPRTGVYTEAF

j_call: TRBJ2-1
d_call: -
v_call: TRBV7-9
cdr3_aa: ASSSRTAIYNEQF

j_call: TRBJ2-5
d_call: -
v_call: TRBV18
cdr3_aa: ASSPPTVMETQY

j_call: TRBJ2-7
d_call: -
v_call: TRBV23-1
cdr3_aa: ASRNRKEPYEQY

j_call: TRBJ2-2
d_call: TRBD2
v_call: TRBV2
cdr3_aa: ASSTGTRVGELF

j_call: TRBJ2-5
d_call: TRBD2
v_call: TRBV28
cdr3_aa: ASSFRSGRALGETQY

j_call: TRBJ2-1
d_call: -
v_call: TRBV6-5
cdr3_aa: ASTRGPYNEQF

j_call: TRBJ2-5
d_call: -
v_call: TRBV4-1
cdr3_aa: ASSQDGAGLETQY